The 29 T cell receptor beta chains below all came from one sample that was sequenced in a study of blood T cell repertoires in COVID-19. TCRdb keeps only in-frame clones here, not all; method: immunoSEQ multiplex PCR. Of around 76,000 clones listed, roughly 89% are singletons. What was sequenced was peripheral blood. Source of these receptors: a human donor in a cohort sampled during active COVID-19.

The CDR3 bases are TGTGCCAGCAGCGGACAGGAGGATTATAGCAATCAGCCCCAGCATTTT. Its translation: CASSGQEDYSNQPQHF. V usage is TRBV2 and J usage is TRBJ1-5; TRBD1 agrees at 7 bases. The CDR3 length is 16 residues. V gave up 6 bases and J gave up 0 bases; unmatched junction bases: 8. Germline lookup yields CDR1 SNHLY and CDR2 FYNNEI.

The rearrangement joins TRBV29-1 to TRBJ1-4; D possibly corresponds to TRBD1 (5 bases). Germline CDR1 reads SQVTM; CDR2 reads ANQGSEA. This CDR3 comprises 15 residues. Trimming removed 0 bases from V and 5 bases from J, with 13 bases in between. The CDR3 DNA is TGCAGCGTTGAAGATCTGGGGGGGTCGAATGAAAAACTGTTTTTT. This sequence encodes CSVEDLGGSNEKLFF.

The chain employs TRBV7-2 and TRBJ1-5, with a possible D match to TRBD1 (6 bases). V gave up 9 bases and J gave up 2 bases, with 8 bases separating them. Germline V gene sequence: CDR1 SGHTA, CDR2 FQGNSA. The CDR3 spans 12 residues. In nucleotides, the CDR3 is TGTGCCAGTAGACAGGGCAATCAGCCCCAGCATTTT. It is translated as CASRQGNQPQHF.

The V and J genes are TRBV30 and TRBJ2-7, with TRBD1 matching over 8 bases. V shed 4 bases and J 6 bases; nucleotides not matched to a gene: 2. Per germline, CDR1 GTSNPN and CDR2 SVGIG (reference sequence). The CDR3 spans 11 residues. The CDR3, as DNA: TGTGCCTGGACAGGGGGCCTCGAGCAGTACTTC. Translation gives CAWTGGLEQYF.

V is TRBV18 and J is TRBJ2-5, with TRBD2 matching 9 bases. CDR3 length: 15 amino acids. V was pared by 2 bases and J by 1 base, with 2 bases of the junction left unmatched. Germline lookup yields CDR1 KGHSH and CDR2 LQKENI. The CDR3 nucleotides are TGTGCCAGCTCACCAGGTAGCGGGGGCCAAGAGACCCAGTACTTC. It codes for CASSPGSGGQETQYF.

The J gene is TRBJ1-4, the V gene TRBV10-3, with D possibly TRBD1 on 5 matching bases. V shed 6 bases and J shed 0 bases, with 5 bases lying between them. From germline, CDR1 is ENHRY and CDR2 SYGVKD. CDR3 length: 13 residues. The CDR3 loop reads CAIRTATNEKLFF. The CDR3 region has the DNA TGTGCCATCAGGACAGCAACTAATGAAAAACTGTTTTTT.

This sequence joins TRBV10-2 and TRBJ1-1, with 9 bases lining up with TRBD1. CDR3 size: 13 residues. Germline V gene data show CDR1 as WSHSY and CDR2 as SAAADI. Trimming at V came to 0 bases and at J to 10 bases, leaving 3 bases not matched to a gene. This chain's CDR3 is CASSESRTGVAFF. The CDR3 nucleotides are TGCGCCAGCAGTGAGTCCAGGACAGGGGTAGCTTTCTTT.

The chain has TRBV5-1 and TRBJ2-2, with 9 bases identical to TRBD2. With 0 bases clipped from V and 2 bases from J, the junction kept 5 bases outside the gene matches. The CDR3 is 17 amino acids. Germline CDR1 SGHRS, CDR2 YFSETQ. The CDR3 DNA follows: TGCGCCAGCAGCTTGGTTTGGCGGGGGGGCAACACCGGGGAGCTGTTTTTT. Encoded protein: CASSLVWRGGNTGELFF.

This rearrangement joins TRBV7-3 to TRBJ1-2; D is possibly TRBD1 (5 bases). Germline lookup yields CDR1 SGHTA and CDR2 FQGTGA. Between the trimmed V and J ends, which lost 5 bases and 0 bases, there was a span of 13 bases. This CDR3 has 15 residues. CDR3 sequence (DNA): TGTGCCAGCAGCCCCCGGGGGGGAGCTAACTATGGCTACACCTTC. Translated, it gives CASSPRGGANYGYTF.

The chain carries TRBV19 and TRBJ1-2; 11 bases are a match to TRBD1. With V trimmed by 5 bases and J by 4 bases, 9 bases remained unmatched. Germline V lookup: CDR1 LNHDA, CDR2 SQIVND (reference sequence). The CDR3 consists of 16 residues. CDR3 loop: CASSPGQGADSYGYTF. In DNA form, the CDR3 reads TGTGCCAGTAGTCCCGGACAGGGGGCAGACTCCTATGGCTACACCTTC.

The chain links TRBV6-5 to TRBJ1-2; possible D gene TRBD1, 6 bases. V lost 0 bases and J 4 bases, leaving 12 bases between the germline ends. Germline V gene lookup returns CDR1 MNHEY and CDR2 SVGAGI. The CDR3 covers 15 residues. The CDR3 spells CASSYSLQGVYGYTF. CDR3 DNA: TGTGCCAGCAGTTACTCGTTACAGGGCGTCTATGGCTACACCTTC.

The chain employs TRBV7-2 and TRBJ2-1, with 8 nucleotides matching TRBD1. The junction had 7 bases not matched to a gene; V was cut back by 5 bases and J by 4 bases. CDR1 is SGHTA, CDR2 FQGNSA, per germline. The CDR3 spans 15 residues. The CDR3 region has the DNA TGTGCCAGCAGCCTACCGGGACAGGCGTACAATGAGCAGTTCTTC. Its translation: CASSLPGQAYNEQFF.

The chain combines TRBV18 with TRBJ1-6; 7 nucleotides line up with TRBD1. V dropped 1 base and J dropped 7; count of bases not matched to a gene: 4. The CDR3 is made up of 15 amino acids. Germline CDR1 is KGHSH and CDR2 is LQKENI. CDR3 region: CASSPQGTENSPLHF. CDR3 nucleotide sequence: TGTGCCAGCTCACCACAAGGGACAGAAAATTCACCCCTCCACTTT.

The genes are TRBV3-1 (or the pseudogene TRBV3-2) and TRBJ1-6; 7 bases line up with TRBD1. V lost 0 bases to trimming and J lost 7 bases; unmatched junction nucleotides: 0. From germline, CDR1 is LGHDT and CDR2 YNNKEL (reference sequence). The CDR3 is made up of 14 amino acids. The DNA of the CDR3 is TGTGCCAGCAGCCAAGAACAGGGGAATTCACCCCTCCACTTT. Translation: CASSQEQGNSPLHF.

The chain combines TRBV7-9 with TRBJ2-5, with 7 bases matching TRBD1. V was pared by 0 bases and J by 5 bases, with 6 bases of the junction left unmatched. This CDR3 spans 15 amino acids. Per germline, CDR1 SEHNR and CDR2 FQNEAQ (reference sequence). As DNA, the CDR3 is TGTGCCAGCAGCTTAGCGCAGGGGGTGGGTGAGACCCAGTACTTC. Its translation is CASSLAQGVGETQYF.

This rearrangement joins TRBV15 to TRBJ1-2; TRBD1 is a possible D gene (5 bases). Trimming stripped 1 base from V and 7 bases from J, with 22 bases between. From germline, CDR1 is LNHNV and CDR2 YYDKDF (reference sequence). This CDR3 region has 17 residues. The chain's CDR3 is CATSRVQQVYSSSGYTF. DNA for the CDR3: TGTGCCACCAGCAGAGTGCAACAGGTTTATAGTTCCAGTGGCTACACCTTC.

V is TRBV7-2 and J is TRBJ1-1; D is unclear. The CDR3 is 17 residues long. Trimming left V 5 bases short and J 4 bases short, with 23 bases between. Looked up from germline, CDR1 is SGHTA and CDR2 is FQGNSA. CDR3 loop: CASSPATIQLVFTEAFF. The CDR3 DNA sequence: TGTGCCAGCAGCCCGGCAACAATACAGTTGGTGTTCACTGAAGCTTTCTTT.

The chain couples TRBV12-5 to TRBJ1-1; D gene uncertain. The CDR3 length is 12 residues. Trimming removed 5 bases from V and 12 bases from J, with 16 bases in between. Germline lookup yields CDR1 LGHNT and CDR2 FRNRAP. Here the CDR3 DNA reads TGTGCTAGTGGTCTAGCAGCAAGGAGGACTTTCTTT. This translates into CASGLAARRTFF. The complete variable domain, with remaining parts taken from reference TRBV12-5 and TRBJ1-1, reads DARVTQTPRHKVTEMGQEVTMRCQPILGHNTVFWYRQTMMQGLELLAYFRNRAPLDDSGMPKDRFSAEMPDATLATLKIQPSEPRDSAVYFCASGLAARRTFFGQGTRLTVV.

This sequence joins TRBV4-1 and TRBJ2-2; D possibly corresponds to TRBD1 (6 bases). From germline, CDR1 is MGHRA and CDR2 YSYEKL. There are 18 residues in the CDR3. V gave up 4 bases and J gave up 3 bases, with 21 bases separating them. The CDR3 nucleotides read TGCGCCAGCAGCCGAGCGACGGGACAACTTCCCGACACCGGGGAGCTGTTTTTT. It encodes CASSRATGQLPDTGELFF.

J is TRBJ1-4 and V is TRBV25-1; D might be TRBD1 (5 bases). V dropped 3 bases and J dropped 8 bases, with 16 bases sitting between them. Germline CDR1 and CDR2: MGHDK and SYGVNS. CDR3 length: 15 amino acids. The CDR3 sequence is CASSDRFQGDEKLFF. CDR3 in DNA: TGTGCCAGCAGTGATCGGTTTCAGGGCGACGAAAAACTGTTTTTT. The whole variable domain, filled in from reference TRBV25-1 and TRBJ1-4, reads EADIYQTPRYLVIGTGKKITLECSQTMGHDKMYWYQQDPGMELHLIHYSYGVNSTEKGDLSSESTVSRIRTEHFPLTLESARPSHTSQYLCASSDRFQGDEKLFFGSGTQLSVL.

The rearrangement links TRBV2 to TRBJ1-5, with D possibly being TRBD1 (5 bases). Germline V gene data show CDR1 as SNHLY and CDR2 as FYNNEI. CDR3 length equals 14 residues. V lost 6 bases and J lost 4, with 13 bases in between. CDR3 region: CASSETTVNQPQHF. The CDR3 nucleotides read TGTGCCAGCAGCGAGACGACAGTTAATCAGCCCCAGCATTTT.

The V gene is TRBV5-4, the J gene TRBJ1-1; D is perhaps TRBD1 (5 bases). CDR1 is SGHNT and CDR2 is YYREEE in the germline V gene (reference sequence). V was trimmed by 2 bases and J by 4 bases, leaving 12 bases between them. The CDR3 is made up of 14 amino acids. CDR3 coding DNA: TGTGCCAGCAGCTTATCACAGGCCACCACTGAAGCTTTCTTT. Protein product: CASSLSQATTEAFF. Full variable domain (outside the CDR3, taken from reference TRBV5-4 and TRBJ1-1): ETGVTQSPTHLIKTRGQQVTLRCSSQSGHNTVSWYQQALGQGPQFIFQYYREEENGRGNFPPRFSGLQFPNYSSELNVNALELDDSALYLCASSLSQATTEAFFGQGTRLTVV.

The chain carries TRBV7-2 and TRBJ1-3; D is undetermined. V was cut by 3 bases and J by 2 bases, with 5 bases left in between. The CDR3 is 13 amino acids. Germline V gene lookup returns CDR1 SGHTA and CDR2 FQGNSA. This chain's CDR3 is CASSFTPGNTIYF. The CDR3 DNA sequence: TGTGCCAGCAGCTTTACACCTGGAAACACCATATATTTT.

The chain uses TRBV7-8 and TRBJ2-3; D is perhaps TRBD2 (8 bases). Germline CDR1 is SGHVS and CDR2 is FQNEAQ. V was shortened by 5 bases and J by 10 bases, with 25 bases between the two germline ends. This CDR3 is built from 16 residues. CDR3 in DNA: TGTGCCAGCAGCCCCAGAACGAGCGGGGGACAGAGGGCGCAGTATTTT. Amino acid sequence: CASSPRTSGGQRAQYF.

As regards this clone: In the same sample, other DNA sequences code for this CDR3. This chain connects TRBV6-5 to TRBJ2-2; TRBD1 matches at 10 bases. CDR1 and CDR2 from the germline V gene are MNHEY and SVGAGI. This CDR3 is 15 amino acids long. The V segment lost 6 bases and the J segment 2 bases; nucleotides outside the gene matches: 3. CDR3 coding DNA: TGTGCCAGCAGACGACAGGGGGCTAACACCGGGGAGCTGTTTTTT. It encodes CASRRQGANTGELFF.

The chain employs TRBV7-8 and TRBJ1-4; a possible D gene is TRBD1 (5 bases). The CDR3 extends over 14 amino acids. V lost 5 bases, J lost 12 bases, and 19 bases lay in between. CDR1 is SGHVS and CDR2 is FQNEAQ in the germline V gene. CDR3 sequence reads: CASSPGEGWWQLFF. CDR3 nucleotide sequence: TGTGCCAGCAGCCCGGGGGAAGGGTGGTGGCAACTGTTTTTT.

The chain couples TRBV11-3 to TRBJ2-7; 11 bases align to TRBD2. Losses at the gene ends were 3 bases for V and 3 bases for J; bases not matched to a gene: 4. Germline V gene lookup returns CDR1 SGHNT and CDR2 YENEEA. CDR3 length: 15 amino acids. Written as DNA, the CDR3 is TGTGCCAGCAGCTTTAGCGGGGGGGCTCTCTACGAGCAGTACTTC. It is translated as CASSFSGGALYEQYF. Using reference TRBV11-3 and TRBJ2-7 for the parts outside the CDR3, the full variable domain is EAGVVQSPRYKIIEKKQPVAFWCNPISGHNTLYWYLQNLGQGPELLIRYENEEAVDDSQLPKDRFSAERLKGVDSTLKIQPAELGDSAVYLCASSFSGGALYEQYFGPGTRLTVT.

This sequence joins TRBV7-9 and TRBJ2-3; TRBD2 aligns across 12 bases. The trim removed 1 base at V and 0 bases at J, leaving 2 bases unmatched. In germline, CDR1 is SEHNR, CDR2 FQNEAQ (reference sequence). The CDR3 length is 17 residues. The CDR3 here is CASSLGLAGGSTDTQYF. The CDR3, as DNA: TGTGCCAGCAGCTTAGGGCTAGCGGGGGGGAGCACAGATACGCAGTATTTT. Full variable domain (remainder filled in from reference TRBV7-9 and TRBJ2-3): DTGVSQNPRHKITKRGQNVTFRCDPISEHNRLYWYRQTLGQGPEFLTYFQNEAQLEKSRLLSDRFSAERPKGSFSTLEIQRTEQGDSAMYLCASSLGLAGGSTDTQYFGPGTRLTVL.

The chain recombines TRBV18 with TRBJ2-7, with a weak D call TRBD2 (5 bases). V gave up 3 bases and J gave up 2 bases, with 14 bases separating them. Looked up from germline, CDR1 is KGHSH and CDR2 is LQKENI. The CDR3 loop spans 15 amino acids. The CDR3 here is CASSPGETSAYEQYF. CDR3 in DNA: TGTGCCAGCTCACCGGGAGAGACTTCCGCCTACGAGCAGTACTTC.